Following are 27 T cell receptor beta chains from one sample sequenced in a study of CDR3 diversity in severe acne. Using its own MiXCR run on the PCR reads, TCRdb lists one record per CDR3 protein. The sample yields approximately 84,000 distinct CDR3 sequences, under 60% seen once. Material for sequencing was blood. The receptors stem from a male donor in good health, without acne.

The chain couples TRBV5-1 to TRBJ2-3, with a weak D call TRBD2 (6 bases). Germline V gene data show CDR1 as SGHRS and CDR2 as YFSETQ. V lost 4 bases and J lost 2, with 11 bases in between. This CDR3 is 14 amino acids long. CDR3 sequence: CASSRGGVTDTQYF. CDR3 nucleotides: TGCGCCAGCAGCCGGGGCGGGGTCACAGATACGCAGTATTTT.

The gene calls are TRBV7-9 and TRBJ2-5; unclear D gene. V shed 6 bases and J shed 2 bases, with 4 bases lying between them. This CDR3 region has 11 residues. CDR1 and CDR2 from the germline V gene are SEHNR and FQNEAQ (reference sequence). The CDR3 DNA is TGTGCCAGCAGGGGTCAAGAGACCCAGTACTTC. Amino acids: CASRGQETQYF.

The chain carries TRBV7-2 and TRBJ2-3, with 8 bases matching TRBD2. Trimming removed 5 bases from V and 6 bases from J; junction bases left unmatched: 13. CDR1 SGHTA and CDR2 FQGNSA come from the germline V gene. The CDR3 consists of 16 residues. The CDR3: CASSGRDWGLGDTQYF. For the CDR3, the DNA is TGTGCCAGCAGCGGACGGGATTGGGGACTAGGGGATACGCAGTATTTT.

This rearrangement joins TRBV20-1 to TRBJ2-7; TRBD2 aligns across 10 bases. V shed 6 bases, J shed 2 bases, and the junction held 7 bases outside the gene matches. The V gene's germline CDR1 is DFQATT and CDR2 SNEGSKA (reference sequence). This CDR3 is 14 amino acids long. The CDR3 sequence: CSADPGTSAYEQYF. DNA of the CDR3: TGCAGTGCGGACCCCGGGACTAGCGCCTACGAGCAGTACTTC.

The rearrangement joins TRBV25-1 to TRBJ2-3, with D possibly being TRBD1 (6 bases). V shed 6 bases and J shed 4 bases, with 17 bases lying between them. CDR1 is MGHDK, CDR2 SYGVNS, per germline. The CDR3 runs 15 residues. Here the CDR3 reads CASSFLDRLADTQYF. CDR3 in DNA: TGTGCCAGCAGCTTCCTAGACAGGCTCGCAGATACGCAGTATTTT.

This chain uses TRBV20-1 with TRBJ2-1, with TRBD1 identical over 11 bases. Germline V gene lookup returns CDR1 DFQATT and CDR2 SNEGSKA (reference sequence). This CDR3 is 15 amino acids long. V dropped 6 bases and J dropped 3; count of bases not matched to a gene: 7. Here the CDR3 reads CSARPGTGGYNEQFF. CDR3 DNA sequence: TGCAGTGCCCGACCGGGGACAGGGGGCTACAATGAGCAGTTCTTC.

V and J are TRBV7-2 and TRBJ2-5, with D possibly being TRBD1 or TRBD2 (5 bases each). The V end was cut by 5 bases, the J end by 6 bases, with 19 bases between. The CDR3 length is 15 residues. Per the germline V gene, CDR1 is SGHTA and CDR2 is FQGNSA. Here the CDR3 DNA reads TGTGCCAGCAGCCCGGGGCACGGACCCACCCAGACCCAGTACTTC. Translating gives CASSPGHGPTQTQYF.

The rearrangement uses TRBV10-3 and TRBJ1-1, with unresolved D. From germline, CDR1 is ENHRY and CDR2 SYGVKD. V was trimmed by 0 bases and J by 0 bases, leaving 5 bases between them. The length of the CDR3 is 14 residues. The CDR3 DNA follows: TGTGCCATCAGTGAGTCCGGGGTGAACACTGAAGCTTTCTTT. This translates into CAISESGVNTEAFF.

This clonotype was counted many times. This chain connects TRBV7-3 to TRBJ2-5, with D possibly being TRBD1 (6 bases). The V end lost 1 base, the J end lost 4 bases, and 7 bases lay between the germline ends. This CDR3 spans 13 amino acids. Germline V gene lookup returns CDR1 SGHTA and CDR2 FQGTGA. The CDR3 sequence: CASSLKGGETQYF. CDR3 nucleotide sequence: TGTGCCAGCAGCTTAAAAGGGGGAGAGACCCAGTACTTC. The full variable domain, with the rest looked up from reference TRBV7-3 and TRBJ2-5, is GAGVSQTPSNKVTEKGKYVELRCDPISGHTALYWYRQSLGQGPEFLIYFQGTGAADDSGLPNDRFFAVRPEGSVSTLKIQRTERGDSAVYLCASSLKGGETQYFGPGTRLLVL.

J is TRBJ2-7 and V is TRBV7-2; D ambiguous. There are 14 residues in the CDR3. Germline loops: CDR1 SGHTA, CDR2 FQGNSA. Trimming removed 0 bases from V and 5 bases from J, with 11 bases in between. In DNA, the CDR3 is TGTGCCAGCAGCTTAGCGCAGAAAAAGAACGAGCAGTACTTC. Translation: CASSLAQKKNEQYF.

The V gene is TRBV10-2, the J gene TRBJ1-6, with D maybe TRBD1 (5 bases). The CDR3 consists of 13 residues. The germline V gene has CDR1 WSHSY and CDR2 SAAADI. The ends were cut back, 3 bases at V and 7 bases at J, with 7 bases in the middle. In DNA, the CDR3 is TGCGCCAGCAGTGACAGGGAGAATTCACCCCTCCACTTT. This encodes CASSDRENSPLHF.

By share of the sample, this clonotype is medium-sized. The chain carries TRBV15 and TRBJ2-7; D not certain. CDR3 size: 15 residues. Germline V lookup: CDR1 LNHNV, CDR2 YYDKDF (reference sequence). V shed 0 bases and J shed 0 bases, with 9 bases lying between them. The CDR3 bases are TGTGCCACCAGCAGAGATTTAGGGCCCTCCTACGAGCAGTACTTC. Its translation: CATSRDLGPSYEQYF.

The chain joins TRBV7-2 to TRBJ2-3, with TRBD1 matching over 11 bases. This CDR3 contains 15 residues. V shed 4 bases, J shed 3 bases, and the junction held 3 bases outside the gene matches. Germline lookup yields CDR1 SGHTA and CDR2 FQGNSA. CDR3 nucleotides: TGTGCCAGCAGCTCGGGGACAGGGGGAACAGATACGCAGTATTTT. Its protein is CASSSGTGGTDTQYF.

This clonotype was observed many times. The genes are TRBV6-1 and TRBJ2-1; D is possibly TRBD2 (5 bases). V gave up 8 bases and J gave up 1 base, with 18 bases separating them. The CDR3 is 16 residues long. The V gene's germline CDR1 is MNHNS and CDR2 SASEGT. DNA of the CDR3: TGTGCCAGCGGCCTCTCAAGGAGCGGATCCTACAATGAGCAGTTCTTC. Its protein product is CASGLSRSGSYNEQFF.

This clonotype has ten or more counts. CDR3 nucleotide sequence: TGTGCCAGCAGCGGGACATACAGGGGGGACTATGGCTACACCTTC. Translated: CASSGTYRGDYGYTF. The chain has TRBV5-6 and TRBJ1-2, with 8 positions matching TRBD1. The germline V gene has CDR1 SGHDT and CDR2 YYEEEE. V was clipped by 4 bases and J by 3 bases; unmatched bases: 8. The CDR3 sequence is 15 residues long.

The chain employs TRBV7-6 and TRBJ2-7, with TRBD2 matching 9 bases. CDR1 and CDR2 (germline): SGHVS, FNYEAQ. This CDR3 contains 13 residues. V was clipped by 5 bases and J by 4 bases; unmatched bases: 3. Here the CDR3 DNA reads TGTGCCAGCAGCAGGACTAGCGAGTACGAGCAGTACTTC. Amino acid sequence: CASSRTSEYEQYF.

The sample holds one count of this clonotype. V gene TRBV11-2 combines with J gene TRBJ2-7; 9 nucleotides align to TRBD1. Germline CDR1 SGHAT, CDR2 FQNNGV. The V segment lost 5 bases and the J segment 2 bases; nucleotides outside the gene matches: 4. CDR3 size: 14 residues. The CDR3 sequence: CASSIRDRAYEQYF. The CDR3 coding sequence is TGTGCCAGCAGCATTAGGGACAGGGCCTACGAGCAGTACTTC.

The chain couples TRBV25-1 to TRBJ1-2, with unresolved D. Germline V lookup: CDR1 MGHDK, CDR2 SYGVNS. Between the trimmed V and J ends, which lost 2 bases and 10 bases, there was a span of 11 bases. CDR3 size: 12 residues. In DNA form, the CDR3 reads TGTGCCAGCAGTGAAGGCGGAGGGCCCTACACCTTC. Translation gives CASSEGGGPYTF.

For this clonotype: At one end the junction does not follow the germline gene, possibly because of a read error. The V and J genes are TRBV20-1 and TRBJ1-1; D gene unclear. The CDR3 consists of 13 residues. Looked up from germline, CDR1 is DFQATT and CDR2 is SNEGSKA (reference sequence). CDR3 amino acids: CSARVLSDTGAFF. CDR3 in DNA: TGCAGTGCTAGAGTGCTTTCAGACACTGGAGCTTTCTTT.

The rearrangement uses TRBV7-9 and TRBJ1-4, with D unclear. The germline CDR1 and CDR2 sequences are SEHNR and FQNEAQ (reference sequence). Trimming left V 2 bases short and J 7 bases short, with 8 bases between. CDR3 length: 13 residues. CDR3 DNA: TGTGCCAGCAGCTTAACCGACGGTGAAAAACTGTTTTTT. Protein: CASSLTDGEKLFF.

The chain carries TRBV19 and TRBJ1-1, with D hard to call. CDR3 size: 13 residues. The germline V and J ends were trimmed by 6 bases and 5 bases, with 13 bases remaining between them. Per germline, CDR1 LNHDA and CDR2 SQIVND (reference sequence). The CDR3 nucleotides are TGTGCCAGTAGGGACTCCTCGTGGACTGAAGCTTTCTTT. As protein: CASRDSSWTEAFF. The full variable domain, completed using reference TRBV19 and TRBJ1-1, is DGGITQSPKYLFRKEGQNVTLSCEQNLNHDAMYWYRQDPGQGLRLIYYSQIVNDFQKGDIAEGYSVSREKKESFPLTVTSAQKNPTAFYLCASRDSSWTEAFFGQGTRLTVV.

The chain is built from TRBV25-1 and TRBJ1-1; 7 bases agree with TRBD1. This CDR3 is 16 amino acids long. The germline gives CDR1 MGHDK, CDR2 SYGVNS. Unmatched junction bases numbered 7, after V lost 2 bases and J lost 1 base. The DNA for the CDR3 is TGTGCCAGCAGTGAAACGGCAGGGGGAACGAACACTGAAGCTTTCTTT. Its translation is CASSETAGGTNTEAFF.

This clonotype showed up just a few times. The V and J genes are TRBV4-1 and TRBJ1-1; TRBD1 matches at 12 bases. Losses at the gene ends were 1 base for V and 5 bases for J; bases not matched to a gene: 11. CDR3 length: 18 residues. From germline, CDR1 is MGHRA and CDR2 YSYEKL. The CDR3 DNA is TGCGCCAGCAGCCAAGTGATCCGGGACAGGGGGCGCGGTACTGAAGCTTTCTTT. Residues: CASSQVIRDRGRGTEAFF.

By sample fraction, this clonotype is medium-sized. The chain uses TRBV29-1 and TRBJ2-1; no definite D call. Looked up from germline, CDR1 is SQVTM and CDR2 is ANQGSEA. CDR3 length: 14 residues. V was cut by 2 bases and J by 9 bases, with 17 bases left in between. CDR3 sequence reads: CSVEYDPNMIEQFF. CDR3 coding DNA: TGCAGCGTTGAATACGACCCTAATATGATTGAGCAGTTCTTC.

This chain joins TRBV11-2 and TRBJ1-2, with 7 bases fitting TRBD1. The CDR3 is 13 residues long. Per germline, CDR1 SGHAT and CDR2 FQNNGV. The junction had 6 bases not matched to a gene; V was cut back by 7 bases and J by 4 bases. CDR3 amino acids: CASTRQGPYGYTF. As DNA, the CDR3 is TGTGCCAGCACCCGACAGGGCCCCTATGGCTACACCTTC. The full variable domain, completed using reference TRBV11-2 and TRBJ1-2, is EAGVAQSPRYKIIEKRQSVAFWCNPISGHATLYWYQQILGQGPKLLIQFQNNGVVDDSQLPKDRFSAERLKGVDSTLKIQPAKLEDSAVYLCASTRQGPYGYTFGSGTRLTVV.

The gene calls are TRBV5-1 and TRBJ2-7, with 13 bases that match TRBD2. Germline V gives CDR1 SGHRS, CDR2 YFSETQ. This CDR3 is built from 15 residues. V shed 4 bases and J 4 bases; nucleotides not matched to a gene: 5. CDR3 sequence reads: CASSRTSGRVYEQYF. Written as DNA, the CDR3 is TGCGCCAGCAGCCGGACTAGCGGGAGAGTGTACGAGCAGTACTTC.

A remark on this clonotype: A read error may account for a junction end that differs from germline. The chain joins TRBV10-3 to TRBJ1-1, with unresolved D. This CDR3 is 13 amino acids long. The germline gives CDR1 ENHRY, CDR2 SYGVKD. CDR3 loop: CAISKINFTEALF. CDR3 DNA: TGTGCCATCAGTAAGATTAATTTCACTGAAGCTCTCTTT.